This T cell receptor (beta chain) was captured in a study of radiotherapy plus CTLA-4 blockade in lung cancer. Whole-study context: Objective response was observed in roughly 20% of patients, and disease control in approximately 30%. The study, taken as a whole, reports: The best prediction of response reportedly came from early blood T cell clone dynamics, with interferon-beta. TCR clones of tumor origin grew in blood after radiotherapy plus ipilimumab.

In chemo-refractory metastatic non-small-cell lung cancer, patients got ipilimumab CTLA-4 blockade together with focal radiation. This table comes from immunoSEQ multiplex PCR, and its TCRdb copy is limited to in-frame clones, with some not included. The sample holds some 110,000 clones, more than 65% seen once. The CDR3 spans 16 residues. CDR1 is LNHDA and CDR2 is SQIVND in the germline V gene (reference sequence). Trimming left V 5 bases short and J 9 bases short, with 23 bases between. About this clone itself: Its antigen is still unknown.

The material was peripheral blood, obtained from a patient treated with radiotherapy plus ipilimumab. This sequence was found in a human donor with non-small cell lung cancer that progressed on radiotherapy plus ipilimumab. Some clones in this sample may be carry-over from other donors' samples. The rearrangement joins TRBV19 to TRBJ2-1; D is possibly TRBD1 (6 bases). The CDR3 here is CASSPWDISLSREQFF. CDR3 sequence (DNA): TGTGCCAGTAGTCCATGGGACATTAGTCTCTCCCGTGAGCAGTTCTTC.